Listed below are T cell receptor beta chains from one sample, sequenced in a study of blood T cell repertoires in COVID-19. Sequencing used immunoSEQ multiplex PCR; TCRdb keeps in-frame clones, though not all of them. The sample records tens of thousands of clones, around 87% being singletons. Sequences were obtained from peripheral blood. The receptors derive from a human donor in a cohort sampled during active COVID-19. Each CDR3 is given without its conserved first and last residue. Fields, in order: V gene, D gene, J gene, CDR3 protein. The D gene is left open where the match is weak.

TRBV18	NA	TRBJ2-2	ASSLQEPLNTGELF
TRBV9	TRBD2	TRBJ2-3	ASSARTSGGTDTQY
TRBV15	NA	TRBJ1-3	ATSSKGAGNRNTIY
TRBV19	TRBD1	TRBJ1-2	ASSASDRGYGYT
TRBV13	TRBD2	TRBJ2-1	ASSPSGGSSYNEQF
TRBV2	NA	TRBJ2-2	ASNSGEGGPTGELF
TRBV21-1	NA	TRBJ2-2	ASSKVDGLAGANTGELF
TRBV15	TRBD1	TRBJ1-5	ATSKDRRSNQPQH
TRBV4-2	TRBD2	TRBJ2-3	ASSPLAGGPTDTQY
TRBV7-6	NA	TRBJ1-1	ASSSNTAGQGEAF
TRBV10-3	TRBD1	TRBJ2-2	ASSIPGGKNTGELF
TRBV7-2	NA	TRBJ1-6	ASSPSGGASSPLH
TRBV12-3/TRBV12-4	TRBD2	TRBJ2-7	ASSFGGAYEQY
TRBV11-3	TRBD2	TRBJ2-7	ASSALAGDEQY
TRBV5-1	TRBD2	TRBJ2-3	ASIPGSGASDTQY
TRBV7-7	NA	TRBJ2-5	ASSSSGEPSETQY
TRBV9	NA	TRBJ2-3	ASSVRVLTDTQY
TRBV20-1	TRBD2	TRBJ2-3	SASSRGGLADTQY
TRBV9	NA	TRBJ2-2	ASSVEGVITGELF
TRBV18	TRBD2	TRBJ2-2	ASSPSGGLTGELF
TRBV6-4	NA	TRBJ1-1	ASSRQENTEAF
TRBV28	NA	TRBJ1-1	ASNRGFNTEAF
TRBV27	NA	TRBJ2-1	ASSLAGSGEQF
TRBV7-2	NA	TRBJ2-2	ASSPWGGRWNTGELF
TRBV5-1	NA	TRBJ1-1	ASSFTDSKSKAF
TRBV5-8	TRBD1	TRBJ1-2	ASSFPGTGQSYT
TRBV2	NA	TRBJ2-7	ASSREASGGNEQY
TRBV18	NA	TRBJ2-7	ASSPPAGVKVY
TRBV25-1	NA	TRBJ2-7	ASSDSRGAHYYEQY
TRBV11-1	TRBD1	TRBJ2-4	ASSLLNRGRNIQY
TRBV27	TRBD1	TRBJ1-1	ASSLHRGGTEAF
TRBV3-1/TRBV3-2	NA	TRBJ1-1	ASSQEWQDNTEAF
TRBV27	NA	TRBJ1-2	ASSLAGVSGYT
TRBV29-1	NA	TRBJ1-1	SVAERAREAF
TRBV6-6	TRBD2	TRBJ2-3	ASSYSRRGGKDTQY
TRBV7-6	NA	TRBJ2-2	ASSPGAGPNTGELF
TRBV27	TRBD2	TRBJ2-3	ASSLWPPAGGPLAPTDTQY
TRBV7-6	NA	TRBJ2-4	ASSPSAGGIAKNIQY